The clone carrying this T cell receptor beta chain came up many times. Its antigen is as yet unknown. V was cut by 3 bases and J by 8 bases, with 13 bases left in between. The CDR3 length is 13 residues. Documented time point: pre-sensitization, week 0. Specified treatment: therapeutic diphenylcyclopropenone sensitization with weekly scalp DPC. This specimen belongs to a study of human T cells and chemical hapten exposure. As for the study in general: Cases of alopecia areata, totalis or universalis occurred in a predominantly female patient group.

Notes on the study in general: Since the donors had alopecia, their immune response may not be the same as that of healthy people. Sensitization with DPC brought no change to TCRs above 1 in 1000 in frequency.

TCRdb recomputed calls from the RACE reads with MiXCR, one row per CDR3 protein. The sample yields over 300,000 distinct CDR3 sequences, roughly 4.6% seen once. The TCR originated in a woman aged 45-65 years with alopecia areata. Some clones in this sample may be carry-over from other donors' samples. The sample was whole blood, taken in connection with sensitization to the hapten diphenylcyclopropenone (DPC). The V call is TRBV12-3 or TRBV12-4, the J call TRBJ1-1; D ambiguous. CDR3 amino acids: CASSFGLEGEAFF. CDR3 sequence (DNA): TGTGCCAGCAGTTTTGGTCTCGAGGGCGAAGCTTTCTTT.